The entry below describes one T cell receptor beta chain. What it recognizes is unknown. One junction end does not reproduce the germline sequence, and a read error may be involved. The data originate from a study of T cells in Graves' hyperthyroidism and ophthalmopathy. Overall study results and limits: Most thyroid clonotypes with frequency above 0.001 were detected in blood.

Regions amplified from RNA transcripts were the TCR beta CDR3 regions. RT-PCR in the first round (using the HTBI primer set) targeted the TCR CDR3. TCRdb re-derived calls from the multiplex PCR reads in MiXCR, one entry per CDR3 protein. The sample carries 450,000 to 700,000 distinct CDR3 sequences, 46% recorded once. Uncontrolled infection, other autoimmune disease, pregnancy or lactation barred patients from enrollment. The TCR comes from an adult woman with Graves' disease, either hyperthyroidism or ophthalmopathy (not recorded which). The sample was peripheral blood or thyroid tissue (not recorded which).

The CDR3 protein is CASSPSSGEQYF. CDR3 in DNA: TGCGCCAGCAGCCCTTCTAGTGGGGAGCAGTACTTC. J is TRBJ2-7 and V is TRBV7-9; D is uncertain. This CDR3 has 12 amino acids. CDR1 is SEHNR, CDR2 FQNEAQ, per germline (reference sequence).